These 10 T cell receptor beta chains originate from one sample sequenced in a study of blood T cell repertoires in COVID-19. Repertoires were generated with immunoSEQ multiplex PCR, while TCRdb's copy carries only in-frame clones and drops some. There are 200,000 to 250,000 clones in the sample; 84% occur only once, and 6.8% lies in the top ten. Sequenced: PBMCs or T cells enriched from blood (not recorded which). All receptors derive from a woman in her thirties or forties who had recovered from COVID-19.

The chain employs TRBV11-3 and TRBJ1-2; 9 bases are shared with TRBD1. The CDR3 runs to 17 residues. Germline V gives CDR1 SGHNT, CDR2 YENEEA. V was pared by 1 base and J by 4 bases, with 10 bases of the junction left unmatched. The CDR3 is CASSLAGTGFSSYGYTF. CDR3 bases: TGTGCCAGCAGCTTAGCCGGGACAGGGTTTTCATCCTATGGCTACACCTTC.

J is TRBJ2-1 and V is TRBV19; 8 bases are a match to TRBD2. Trimming cost V 5 bases and J 0 bases; bases outside gene matches: 6. This CDR3 comprises 16 residues. Germline loops: CDR1 LNHDA, CDR2 SQIVND (reference sequence). CDR3 residues: CASSPASGSSYNEQFF. The CDR3 region has the DNA TGTGCCAGTAGTCCCGCCAGCGGGAGCTCCTACAATGAGCAGTTCTTC.

The chain links TRBV28 to TRBJ2-7; 8 bases map to TRBD1. This CDR3 is built from 15 residues. Germline CDR1 and CDR2: MDHEN and SYDVKM. With 6 bases clipped from V and 0 bases from J, the junction kept 7 bases outside the gene matches. CDR3 in amino acids: CASRGGQVSSYEQYF. CDR3 sequence (DNA): TGTGCCAGCAGGGGGGGACAGGTCAGCTCCTACGAGCAGTACTTC.

This chain connects TRBV11-2 to TRBJ1-5, with unresolved D. Trimming pared 2 bases from V and 7 bases from J, leaving 15 bases between. CDR1 and CDR2 from the germline V gene are SGHAT and FQNNGV. This CDR3 is 15 amino acids long. CDR3 in amino acids: CASSLRGGVEQPQHF. The CDR3 DNA reads as TGTGCCAGCAGCTTACGGGGTGGTGTTGAGCAGCCCCAGCATTTT.

The chain is built from TRBV6-1 and TRBJ1-3; 9 bases fit TRBD1. Losses at the gene ends were 0 bases for V and 0 bases for J; bases not matched to a gene: 3. Per germline, CDR1 MNHNS and CDR2 SASEGT. The CDR3 has 17 amino acids. The CDR3 spells CASSEAPGQGSGNTIYF. CDR3 coding DNA: TGTGCCAGCAGTGAAGCTCCGGGACAGGGCTCTGGAAACACCATATATTTT.

The count of this clone is one. This chain links TRBV7-2 with TRBJ2-5, with TRBD2 identical over 8 bases. Germline assignment: CDR1 SGHTA and CDR2 FQGNSA. The junction had 7 bases not matched to a gene; V was cut back by 0 bases and J by 1 base. This CDR3 comprises 17 residues. The CDR3 DNA reads as TGTGCCAGCAGCTTAGCGCTCGGGAGGGGGATCCAAGAGACCCAGTACTTC. Protein product: CASSLALGRGIQETQYF. The entire variable domain, with the rest obtained from reference TRBV7-2 and TRBJ2-5, is as follows: GAGVSQSPSNKVTEKGKDVELRCDPISGHTALYWYRQSLGQGLEFLIYFQGNSAPDKSGLPSDRFSAERTGGSVSTLTIQRTQQEDSAVYLCASSLALGRGIQETQYFGPGTRLLVL.

The gene calls are TRBV7-2 and TRBJ1-3, with D hard to call. Trimming stripped 2 bases from V and 3 bases from J, with 5 bases between. Per the germline V gene, CDR1 is SGHTA and CDR2 is FQGNSA. This CDR3 contains 13 residues. CDR3 amino acids: CASSLSFGNTIYF. The CDR3 nucleotides read TGTGCCAGCAGCTTATCCTTTGGAAACACCATATATTTT.

This rearrangement joins TRBV10-2 to TRBJ2-2; the D is unclear. This CDR3 comprises 11 residues. V was shortened by 7 bases and J by 6 bases, with 6 bases between the two germline ends. The germline V gene encodes CDR1 WSHSY and CDR2 SAAADI. The CDR3 spells CASNRAGELFF. CDR3 DNA sequence: TGCGCCAGCAACCGAGCCGGGGAGCTGTTTTTT.

V usage is TRBV5-1 and J usage is TRBJ1-1; TRBD1 is a possible D gene (5 bases). V lost 4 bases, J lost 0 bases, and 16 bases lay in between. The length of the CDR3 is 16 residues. Germline V gives CDR1 SGHRS, CDR2 YFSETQ. CDR3 residues: CASSDRQWGVNTEAFF. The CDR3 nucleotides read TGCGCCAGCAGCGACCGACAGTGGGGGGTGAACACTGAAGCTTTCTTT.

The V call is TRBV23-1, the J call TRBJ1-3; no clear D gene. TRBV23-1 is identified as an open reading frame with a role that is uncertain. The V end lost 4 bases, the J end lost 0 bases, and 7 bases lay between the germline ends. This CDR3 spans 14 amino acids. CDR3 loop: CASSPTVSGNTIYF. In DNA form, the CDR3 reads TGCGCCAGCAGTCCCACTGTCTCTGGAAACACCATATATTTT.